Presented here are 9 T cell receptor beta chains from one specimen sequenced in a study of T cells in Graves' hyperthyroidism and ophthalmopathy. TCR beta CDR3 sequences were amplified from RNA transcripts. The HTBI primer set served for first-round RT-PCR of the TCR CDR3. TCRdb reprocessed the multiplex PCR reads via MiXCR and lists one record per CDR3 protein. Altogether under 650,000 distinct CDR3 sequences are present, roughly 15% being singletons, with the ten largest covering less than 4.5%. Sample: blood. The receptors come from a woman between 25 and 40 years old with Graves' hyperthyroidism.

The chain links TRBV11-2 to TRBJ1-1; 8 positions match TRBD1. The CDR3 is 15 residues long. In germline, CDR1 is SGHAT, CDR2 FQNNGV. J was trimmed by 7 bases and V by 5 bases; bases with no gene match: 12. CDR3 loop: CASSPWTGTAREAFF. CDR3 coding DNA: TGTGCCAGCAGCCCCTGGACAGGGACGGCCCGTGAAGCTTTCTTT.

As to this clonotype: One junction end disagrees with the germline gene, perhaps due to a read error. This chain connects TRBV7-2 to TRBJ1-5; TRBD1 might be the D (6 bases). CDR3 length: 13 residues. CDR1 and CDR2 (germline): SGHTA, FQGNSA. This CDR3 is CASSRDTNHPQHF. The CDR3 nucleotides are TGTGCCAGCAGTCGGGACACAAATCACCCCCAGCATTTT.

This clonotype has more than one count but fewer than ten. The rearrangement links TRBV6-2 or TRBV6-3 to TRBJ1-5; 7 positions agree with TRBD1. CDR3 length: 19 amino acids. V was pared by 2 bases and J by 2 bases, with 15 bases of the junction left unmatched. CDR1 and CDR2 from the germline V gene are MNHEY and SVGEGT. The CDR3 spells CASSYHGQEPYRGNQPQHF. CDR3 bases: TGTGCCAGCAGTTACCACGGACAGGAACCATATAGAGGCAATCAGCCCCAGCATTTT.

The V gene is TRBV20-1, the J gene TRBJ2-2; D might be TRBD1 or TRBD2, each matching 5 bases. The CDR3 length is 13 residues. The V end was cut by 0 bases, the J end by 4 bases, with 6 bases between. Germline CDR1 reads DFQATT; CDR2 reads SNEGSKA (reference sequence). The CDR3 sequence is CSAREGVTGELFF. The CDR3 nucleotides are TGCAGTGCTAGAGAGGGGGTCACCGGGGAGCTGTTTTTT.

The DNA of the CDR3 is TGTGCCAGCAGTTACGCCCGACTAGCGGGGGGAAAAACCTACGAGCAGTACTTC. The encoded protein is CASSYARLAGGKTYEQYF. The chain links TRBV6-5 to TRBJ2-7, with 13 bases identical to TRBD2. The germline V gene has CDR1 MNHEY and CDR2 SVGAGI. CDR3 length equals 18 residues. The junction had 9 bases not matched to a gene; V was cut back by 2 bases and J by 2 bases.

The chain carries TRBV4-1 and TRBJ2-7; no firm D call. This CDR3 comprises 14 residues. Germline V gene data show CDR1 as MGHRA and CDR2 as YSYEKL. V dropped 1 base and J dropped 5 bases, with 12 bases sitting between them. The CDR3 bases are TGCGCCAGCAGCCAAGTCACTATTAATAACGAGCAGTACTTC. This translates into CASSQVTINNEQYF.

The V call is TRBV7-9, the J call TRBJ2-1; D remains ambiguous. The CDR3 is 16 amino acids. The V end was cut by 3 bases, the J end by 0 bases, with 12 bases between. Germline V lookup: CDR1 SEHNR, CDR2 FQNEAQ (reference sequence). DNA of the CDR3: TGTGCCAGCAGCTTCTGGGCCCACAGCTCCTACAATGAGCAGTTCTTC. Translation: CASSFWAHSSYNEQFF.

This clonotype was counted between two and nine times. The CDR3 is CATSRRTSGRGTDTQYF. DNA of the CDR3: TGTGCCACCAGCAGAAGGACTAGCGGGAGAGGAACAGATACGCAGTATTTT. V is TRBV15 and J is TRBJ2-3, with 13 bases matching TRBD2. The CDR3 is 17 amino acids. V lost 2 bases to trimming and J lost 3 bases; unmatched junction nucleotides: 5. The germline gives CDR1 LNHNV, CDR2 YYDKDF (reference sequence).

The chain carries TRBV19 and TRBJ2-1; D perhaps matches TRBD2 (6 bases). Trimming pared 2 bases from V and 5 bases from J, leaving 13 bases between. This CDR3 is 15 amino acids long. Germline V gives CDR1 LNHDA, CDR2 SQIVND (reference sequence). CDR3 amino acids: CASSIYGAGNNEQFF. The CDR3 DNA reads as TGTGCCAGTAGTATATATGGCGCGGGGAACAATGAGCAGTTCTTC.